This TCR beta chain was observed in a study of CD8+ T cells in alopecia areata. Study context: Tofacitinib treatment spanned 6 to 18 months, with 6 months off drug afterward. Study observations and caveats: Resident alphabeta T-cell populations of normal skin are likewise subject to sequencing in scalp samples. It was less clear whether patients shared TCRs than it was in mice, possibly because of HLA. Elevated clonality characterized lesional scalp relative to normal scalp, particularly in alopecia totalis/universalis.

Lesional scalp punch biopsies and peripheral blood were collected from alopecia areata patients. Following extraction, RNA underwent reverse transcription to cDNA, which served as the sequencing template. TCRdb's copy holds only in-frame clones and misses some; the assay was immunoSEQ multiplex PCR. The table has about 15,000 clones, about three fifths seen once. Details on this clone: Its antigen is unknown.

The length of the CDR3 is 16 residues. V lost 2 bases to trimming and J lost 7 bases; unmatched junction nucleotides: 12. Germline V gene lookup returns CDR1 MNHEY and CDR2 SMNVEV (reference sequence). This clonotype originated in a human donor with alopecia areata. This chain links TRBV27 with TRBJ2-7; 9 nucleotides agree with TRBD1. The sequenced sample consisted of skin. CDR3: CASSLGGTGSQEEQYF. In DNA, the CDR3 is TGTGCCAGCAGTTTAGGAGGGACAGGGTCCCAGGAGGAGCAGTACTTC.